These T cell receptor beta chains were read from a single sample in a study of siplizumab effects on memory and regulatory T cells. The method was immunoSEQ multiplex PCR; TCRdb's version includes in-frame clones alone and lacks a portion of them. Of some 90,000 clones listed, 80% to 90% are singletons. The sample was CD4+ T cells sorted from blood. The receptors derive from a human donor in good health. Each CDR3 is given with its conserved first and last residue. Each record gives: V gene, D gene, clone size, J gene, CDR3 DNA, CDR3 protein. A D gene is named only where the DNA matches it firmly. Some rows have no size entry. The others give once, few or many, or a class for an expanded clone.

TRBV7-3	-	-	TRBJ2-7	TGTGCCAGCAGTAGAACAGGGACGGGCTACGAGCAGTACTTC	CASSRTGTGYEQYF
TRBV10-3	TRBD2	once	TRBJ2-3	TGTGCCACTCGGACTAGCGGGACCACAGATACGCAGTATTTT	CATRTSGTTDTQYF
TRBV6-6	-	-	TRBJ1-6	TGTGCCAGCAGACTAGACGGCTCCTATAATTCACCCCTCCACTTT	CASRLDGSYNSPLHF
TRBV5-1	TRBD1	-	TRBJ2-5	TGCGCCAGCAGCTTTACAGGGGCACAAGAGACCCAGTACTTC	CASSFTGAQETQYF
TRBV5-1	TRBD1	-	TRBJ1-5	TGCGCCAGCAGCACCGGGACAGGGGGTCAGCCCCAGCATTTT	CASSTGTGGQPQHF
TRBV28	-	-	TRBJ1-3	TGTGCCAGCAGTTTATCTAGAACGAACTCTGGAAACACCATATATTTT	CASSLSRTNSGNTIYF
TRBV11-3	TRBD1	-	TRBJ1-4	TGTGCCAGCAGCCCAGGACAGGGGGGCGAAAAACTGTTTTTT	CASSPGQGGEKLFF
TRBV7-9	-	once	TRBJ2-7	TGTGCCAGCAGCTTAAGGGAAATGGTATTCCACGAGCAGTACTTC	CASSLREMVFHEQYF
TRBV7-7	-	-	TRBJ1-1	TGTGCTAGCAGCTCGGACGGGAACACTGAAGCTTTCTTT	CASSSDGNTEAFF
TRBV29-1	TRBD2	once	TRBJ2-1	TGCAGCGCCACGTGGGGGGGGAACCGAAACGATGAGCAGTTCTTC	CSATWGGNRNDEQFF
TRBV13	-	once	TRBJ2-5	TGTGCCAGCGGCCTCAACGGGCAAGAGACCCAGTACTTC	CASGLNGQETQYF
TRBV9	TRBD1	-	TRBJ2-3	TGTGCCAGCAGCGAGGGACAGGGGAGTTTGGATACGCAGTATTTT	CASSEGQGSLDTQYF
TRBV2	TRBD1	-	TRBJ2-2	TGTGCCAGCACCACTACAGGGGGTGGGTACACCGGGGAGCTGTTTTTT	CASTTTGGGYTGELFF
TRBV6-6	TRBD2	-	TRBJ2-1	TGTGCCAGCAGTTACTCGAGAGGGAGGGCCTACAATGAGCAGTTCTTC	CASSYSRGRAYNEQFF
TRBV6-5	TRBD2	-	TRBJ2-2	TGTGCCAGCAGCATCACGGGAGGGTCCACCGGGGAGCTGTTTTTT	CASSITGGSTGELFF
TRBV28	-	once	TRBJ1-2	TGTGCCAGCAGTTTAGCAGGAAACTATGGCTACACCTTC	CASSLAGNYGYTF
TRBV10-3	-	-	TRBJ2-3	TGTGCCATCAGTTGGGGGGAGAGCACAGATACGCAGTATTTT	CAISWGESTDTQYF
TRBV5-1	TRBD1	-	TRBJ1-3	TGCGCCAGCAGCCCCACGACAGGGACTGGAAACACCATATATTTT	CASSPTTGTGNTIYF
TRBV19	-	-	TRBJ1-5	TGTGCCAGTAAAGGGGCGGCGTATAGCAATCAGCCCCAGCATTTT	CASKGAAYSNQPQHF
TRBV4-1	TRBD2	-	TRBJ2-2	TGCGCCAGCAGCCAAGGGGGTCTAGCGGTTACCGGGGAGCTGTTTTTT	CASSQGGLAVTGELFF
TRBV5-4	-	-	TRBJ2-7	TGTGCCAGCACCCCGACTGGCGGGGTATACGAGCAGTACTTC	CASTPTGGVYEQYF
TRBV4-2	-	-	TRBJ1-2	TGTGCCAGCAGCCAAGAGGTAGTCCGTGGCTACACCTTC	CASSQEVVRGYTF
TRBV4-1	-	-	TRBJ1-1	TGCGCCAGCAGGAACCGGGTCCAGAACACTGAAGCTTTCTTT	CASRNRVQNTEAFF
TRBV18	-	-	TRBJ2-4	TGTGCCAGCTCACCACAGGGCCCACAGCAGGGGCGATCCAAAAACATTCAGTACTTC	CASSPQGPQQGRSKNIQYF
TRBV30	-	few	TRBJ1-1	TGTGCCTGGAGTATGAGAGTAAGATACACTGAAGCTTTCTTT	CAWSMRVRYTEAFF
TRBV4-1	-	-	TRBJ2-1	TGCGCCAGCAGCCAAGTTTCAAAGCAGGATGAGCAGTTCTTC	CASSQVSKQDEQFF
TRBV5-4	-	once	TRBJ1-2	TGTGCCAGCAGCTTGGATTCGGGGTTTAACTATGGCTACACCTTC	CASSLDSGFNYGYTF
TRBV6-6	-	-	TRBJ2-7	TGTGCCAGCAGTCAGGTCAGGGAAGGGTCCTACGAGCAGTACTTC	CASSQVREGSYEQYF
TRBV7-9	-	once	TRBJ1-4	TGTGCCAGCAGCTTAGGCGATAATGAAAAACTGTTTTTT	CASSLGDNEKLFF
TRBV2	-	-	TRBJ2-5	TGTGCCAGCCAGGGATTGACTAGTCGGGAGACCCAGTACTTC	CASQGLTSRETQYF
TRBV7-2	-	-	TRBJ1-4	TGTGCCAGCAGCTTAGGAGGTGAAAAACTGTTTTTT	CASSLGGEKLFF
TRBV28	TRBD1	-	TRBJ2-7	TGTGCCAGCAGCCTCGGGGACAGGGTTCTCGTCGAGCAGTACTTC	CASSLGDRVLVEQYF
TRBV7-2	TRBD2	-	TRBJ2-5	TGTGCCAGCAGCTTAACAGAGCGGGGCCTCCAGTACTTC	CASSLTERGLQYF
TRBV7-9	-	-	TRBJ2-6	TGTGCCAGCAGCAGGGCCAACGTCCTGACTTTC	CASSRANVLTF
TRBV29-1	-	-	TRBJ1-1	TGCAGCGTGGTTCCTTCCGGGCGAGGGACTGAAGCTTTCTTT	CSVVPSGRGTEAFF
TRBV4-3	-	-	TRBJ2-1	TGCGCCAGCAGCCATGGGACATTCTTAGACAATGAGCAGTTCTTC	CASSHGTFLDNEQFF
TRBV4-1	-	-	TRBJ2-4	TGCGCCAGCAGCCAGGGGAGGAGCCCGAAAAACATTCAGTACTTC	CASSQGRSPKNIQYF
TRBV29-1	TRBD2	-	TRBJ2-1	TGCAGCATAACTAGCGGGAGATCCTACAATGAGCAGTTCTTC	CSITSGRSYNEQFF
TRBV9	-	-	TRBJ2-7	TGTGCCAGCAGCCCCCAGATGGACCCGGGGGAGCAGTACTTC	CASSPQMDPGEQYF
TRBV19	TRBD2	-	TRBJ2-3	TGTGCCAGTTCGGGGGGACTAGCGGGAGTTGGCGCAGATACGCAGTATTTT	CASSGGLAGVGADTQYF